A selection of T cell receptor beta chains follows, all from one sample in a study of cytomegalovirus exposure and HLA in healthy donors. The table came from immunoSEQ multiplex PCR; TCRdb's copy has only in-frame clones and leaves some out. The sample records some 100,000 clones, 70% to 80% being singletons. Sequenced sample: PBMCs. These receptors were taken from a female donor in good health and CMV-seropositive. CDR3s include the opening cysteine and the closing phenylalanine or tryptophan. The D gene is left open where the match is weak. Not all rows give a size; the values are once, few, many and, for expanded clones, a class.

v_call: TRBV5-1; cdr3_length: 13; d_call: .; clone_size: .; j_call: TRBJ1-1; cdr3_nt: TGCGCCAGCAGTTACACAGGGTCCGTTGAAGCTTTCTTT; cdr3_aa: CASSYTGSVEAFF
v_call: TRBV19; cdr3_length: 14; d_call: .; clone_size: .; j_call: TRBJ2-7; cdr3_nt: TGTGCCAGTAGCCACGGCGGCACGAGGAACGAGCAGTACTTC; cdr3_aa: CASSHGGTRNEQYF
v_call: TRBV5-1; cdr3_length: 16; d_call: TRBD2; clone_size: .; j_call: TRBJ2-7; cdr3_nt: TGCGCCAGCAGCTTGGGGGCCGGGACTAGCAGCTACGAGCAGTACTTC; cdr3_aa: CASSLGAGTSSYEQYF
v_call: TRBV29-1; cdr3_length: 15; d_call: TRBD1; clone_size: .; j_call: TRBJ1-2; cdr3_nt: TGCAGCGTTGATCGAACCGGGACAGGGGACTATGGCTACACCTTC; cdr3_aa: CSVDRTGTGDYGYTF
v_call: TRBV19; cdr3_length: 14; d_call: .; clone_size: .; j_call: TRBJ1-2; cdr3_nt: TGTGCCAGTAGTATAGATCGCTATAACTATGGCTACACCTTC; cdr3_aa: CASSIDRYNYGYTF
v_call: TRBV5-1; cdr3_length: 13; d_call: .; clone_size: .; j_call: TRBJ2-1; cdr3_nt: TGCGCCAGCAGCTCTTTCTCCTACAATGAGCAGTTCTTC; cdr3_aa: CASSSFSYNEQFF
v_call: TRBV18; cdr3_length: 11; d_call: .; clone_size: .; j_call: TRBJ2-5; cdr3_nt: TGTGCCGGCTCAACAAAAGAGACCCAGTACTTC; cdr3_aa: CAGSTKETQYF
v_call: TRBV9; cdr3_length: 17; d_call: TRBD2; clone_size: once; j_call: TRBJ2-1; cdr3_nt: TGTGCCAGCAGCGCAACCACGGGACTAGCCCTAGACAATGAGCAGTTCTTC; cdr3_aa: CASSATTGLALDNEQFF
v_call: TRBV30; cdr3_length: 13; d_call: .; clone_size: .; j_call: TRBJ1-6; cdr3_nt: TGTGCCTGGCGGGACTTCAATAATTCACCCCTCCACTTT; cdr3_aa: CAWRDFNNSPLHF
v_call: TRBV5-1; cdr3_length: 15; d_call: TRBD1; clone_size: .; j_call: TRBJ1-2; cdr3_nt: TGCGCCAGCAGCCTGGGCAGGGGGCCTAACTATGGCTACACCTTC; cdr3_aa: CASSLGRGPNYGYTF
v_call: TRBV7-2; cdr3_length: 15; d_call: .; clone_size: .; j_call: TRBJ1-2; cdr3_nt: TGTGCCAGCAGGCCGGGGATCAACCTCTACTCTGGCTACACCTTC; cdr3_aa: CASRPGINLYSGYTF
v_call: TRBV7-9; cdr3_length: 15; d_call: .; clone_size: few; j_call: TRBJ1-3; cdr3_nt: TGTGCCAGCACCCCACAGGGCCCAGCGAGAAACACCATATATTTT; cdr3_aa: CASTPQGPARNTIYF
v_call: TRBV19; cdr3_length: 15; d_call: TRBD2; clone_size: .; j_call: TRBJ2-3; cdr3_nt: TGTGCCAGTAGTACCGCGGGAGGACCGGTAGATACGCAGTATTTT; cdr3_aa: CASSTAGGPVDTQYF
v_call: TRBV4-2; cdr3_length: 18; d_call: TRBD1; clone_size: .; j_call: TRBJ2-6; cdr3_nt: TGTGCCAGCAGCCAAGAGTGGACAGGGGGCAATGCGGCCAACGTCCTGACTTTC; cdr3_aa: CASSQEWTGGNAANVLTF
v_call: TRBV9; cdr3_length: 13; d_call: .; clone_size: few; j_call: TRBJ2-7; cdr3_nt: TGTGCCAGCAGTCCGGGACTTAACTACGAGCAGTACTTC; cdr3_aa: CASSPGLNYEQYF
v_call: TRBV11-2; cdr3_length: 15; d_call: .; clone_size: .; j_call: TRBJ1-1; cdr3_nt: TGTGCCAGCAGCTATACACAAAAGGGGATCACTGAAGCTTTCTTT; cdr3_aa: CASSYTQKGITEAFF
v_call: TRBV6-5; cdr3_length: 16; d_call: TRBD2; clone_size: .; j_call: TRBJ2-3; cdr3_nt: TGTGCCAGCAGTTACGGGACTAGCGGGGGGCAAGATACGCAGTATTTT; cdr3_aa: CASSYGTSGGQDTQYF
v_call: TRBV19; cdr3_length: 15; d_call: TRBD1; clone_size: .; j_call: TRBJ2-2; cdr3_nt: TGTGCCAGTAGTGCCCCCGGGACAGACACCGGGGAGCTGTTTTTT; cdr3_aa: CASSAPGTDTGELFF
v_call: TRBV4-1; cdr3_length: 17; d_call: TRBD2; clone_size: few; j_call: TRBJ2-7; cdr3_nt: TGCGCCAGCAGCCAAGACCTGGGACTAGAGAACTCCTACGAGCAGTACTTC; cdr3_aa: CASSQDLGLENSYEQYF
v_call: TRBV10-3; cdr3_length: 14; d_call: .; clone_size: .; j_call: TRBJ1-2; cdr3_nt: TGTGCCACCCGGGAGGAACCTACTACCTATGGCTACACCTTC; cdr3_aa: CATREEPTTYGYTF
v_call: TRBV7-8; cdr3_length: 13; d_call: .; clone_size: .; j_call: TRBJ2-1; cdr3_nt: TGTGCCAGCAGCTCTCCATACGGGGATGAGCAGTTCTTC; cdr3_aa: CASSSPYGDEQFF
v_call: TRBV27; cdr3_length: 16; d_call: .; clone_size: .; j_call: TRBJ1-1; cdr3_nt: TGTGCCAGCAAGCCGCAGGGTACCCTTGAGAACACTGAAGCTTTCTTT; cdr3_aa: CASKPQGTLENTEAFF
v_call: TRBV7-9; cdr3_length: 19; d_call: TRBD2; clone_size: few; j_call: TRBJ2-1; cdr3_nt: TGTGCCAGCACCCCGGGGTCGCTAGCGGGAGGGCAGCTCCCCGATGAGCAGTTCTTC; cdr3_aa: CASTPGSLAGGQLPDEQFF
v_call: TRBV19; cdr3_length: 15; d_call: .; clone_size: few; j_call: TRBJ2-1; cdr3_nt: TGTGCCAGTAGTAAGCGGTGGAATCGGGACAATGAGCAGTTCTTC; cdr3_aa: CASSKRWNRDNEQFF
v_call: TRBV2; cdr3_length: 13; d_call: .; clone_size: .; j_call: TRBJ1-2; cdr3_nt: TGTGCCAGCAGTGGGGGCCCTAACTATGGCTACACCTTC; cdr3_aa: CASSGGPNYGYTF
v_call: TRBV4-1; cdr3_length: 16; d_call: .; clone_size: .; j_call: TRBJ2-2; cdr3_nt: TGCGCCAGCAGCCAAGACGACGGTACGGGGGACGGGGAGCTGTTTTTT; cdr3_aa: CASSQDDGTGDGELFF
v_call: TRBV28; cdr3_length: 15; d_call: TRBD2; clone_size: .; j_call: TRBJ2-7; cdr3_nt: TGTGCCAGCAGCCTGACTAGCGGGGGCTCCTACGAGCAGTACTTC; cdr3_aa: CASSLTSGGSYEQYF
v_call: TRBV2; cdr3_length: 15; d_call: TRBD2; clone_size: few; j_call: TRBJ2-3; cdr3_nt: TGTGCCAGCAGTGACGCGACTAGCACCACAGATACGCAGTATTTT; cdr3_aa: CASSDATSTTDTQYF
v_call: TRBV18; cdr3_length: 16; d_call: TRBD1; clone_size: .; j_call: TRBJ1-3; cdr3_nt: TGTGCCAGCTCATCAGGGACAGGGGGCTTTGGAAACACCATATATTTT; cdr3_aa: CASSSGTGGFGNTIYF
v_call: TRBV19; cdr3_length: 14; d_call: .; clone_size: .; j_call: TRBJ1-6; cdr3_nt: TGTGCCAGTAGACAACAGGGTTCCGGATCACCCCTCCACTTT; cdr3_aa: CASRQQGSGSPLHF
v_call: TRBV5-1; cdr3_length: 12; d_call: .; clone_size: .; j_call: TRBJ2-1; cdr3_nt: TGCGCCAGCAGCGGACTAAACAATGAGCAGTTCTTC; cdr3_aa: CASSGLNNEQFF
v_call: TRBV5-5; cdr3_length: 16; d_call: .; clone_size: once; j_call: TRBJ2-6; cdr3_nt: TGTGCCAGCAGCTTGGAAACGAGCTCTGGGGCCAACGTCCTGACTTTC; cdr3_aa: CASSLETSSGANVLTF